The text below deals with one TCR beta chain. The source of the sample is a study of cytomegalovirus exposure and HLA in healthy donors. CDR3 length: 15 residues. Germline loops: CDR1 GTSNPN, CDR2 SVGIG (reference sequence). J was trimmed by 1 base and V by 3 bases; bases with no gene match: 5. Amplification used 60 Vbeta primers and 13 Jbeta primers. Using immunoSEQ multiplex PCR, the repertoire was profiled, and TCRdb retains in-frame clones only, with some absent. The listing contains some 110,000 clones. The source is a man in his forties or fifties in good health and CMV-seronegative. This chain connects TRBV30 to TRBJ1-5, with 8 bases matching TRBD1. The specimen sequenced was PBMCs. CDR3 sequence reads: CAWSQGARSNQPQHF. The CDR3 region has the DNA TGTGCCTGGAGCCAGGGGGCGCGAAGCAATCAGCCCCAGCATTTT.